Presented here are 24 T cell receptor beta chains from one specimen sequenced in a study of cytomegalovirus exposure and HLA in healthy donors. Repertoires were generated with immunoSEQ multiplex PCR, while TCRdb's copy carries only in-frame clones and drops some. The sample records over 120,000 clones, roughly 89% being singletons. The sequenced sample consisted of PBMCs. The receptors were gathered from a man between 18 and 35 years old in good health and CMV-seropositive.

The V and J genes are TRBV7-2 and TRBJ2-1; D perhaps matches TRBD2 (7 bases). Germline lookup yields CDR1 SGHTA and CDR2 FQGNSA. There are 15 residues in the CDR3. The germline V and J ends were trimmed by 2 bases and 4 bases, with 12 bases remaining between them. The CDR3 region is CASSLLGGPYNEQFF. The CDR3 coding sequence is TGTGCCAGCAGCTTATTGGGGGGGCCTTACAATGAGCAGTTCTTC.

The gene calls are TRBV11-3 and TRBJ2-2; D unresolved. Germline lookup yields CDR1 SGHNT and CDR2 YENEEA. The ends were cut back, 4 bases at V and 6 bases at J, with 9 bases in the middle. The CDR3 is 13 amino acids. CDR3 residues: CASSSGSAGELFF. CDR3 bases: TGTGCCAGCAGCTCCGGGTCCGCCGGGGAGCTGTTTTTT.

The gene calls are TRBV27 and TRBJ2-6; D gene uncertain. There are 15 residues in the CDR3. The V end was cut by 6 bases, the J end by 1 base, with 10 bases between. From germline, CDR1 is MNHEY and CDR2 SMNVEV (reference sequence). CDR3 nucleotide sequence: TGTGCCAGCAGCCCCCGTTTTTCTGGGGCCAACGTCCTGACTTTC. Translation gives CASSPRFSGANVLTF.

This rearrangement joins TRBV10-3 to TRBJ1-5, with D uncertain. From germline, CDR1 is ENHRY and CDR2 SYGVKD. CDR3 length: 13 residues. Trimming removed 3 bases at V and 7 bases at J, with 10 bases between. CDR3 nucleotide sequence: TGTGCCATCAGTGATCGGGGTCACCAGCCCCAGCATTTT. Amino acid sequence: CAISDRGHQPQHF.

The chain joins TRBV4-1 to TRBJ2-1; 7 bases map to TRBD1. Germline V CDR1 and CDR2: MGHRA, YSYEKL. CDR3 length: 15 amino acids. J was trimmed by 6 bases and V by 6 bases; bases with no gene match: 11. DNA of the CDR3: TGCGCCAGCAGGCGGACAGGTACTTTGGCCAATGAGCAGTTCTTC. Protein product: CASRRTGTLANEQFF.

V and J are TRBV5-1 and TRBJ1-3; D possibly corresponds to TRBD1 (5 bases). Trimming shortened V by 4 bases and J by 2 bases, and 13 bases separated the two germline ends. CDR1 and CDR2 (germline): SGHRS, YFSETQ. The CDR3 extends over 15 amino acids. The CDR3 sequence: CASSIDSLPGNTIYF. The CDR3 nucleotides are TGCGCCAGCAGCATCGACAGTCTACCTGGAAACACCATATATTTT.

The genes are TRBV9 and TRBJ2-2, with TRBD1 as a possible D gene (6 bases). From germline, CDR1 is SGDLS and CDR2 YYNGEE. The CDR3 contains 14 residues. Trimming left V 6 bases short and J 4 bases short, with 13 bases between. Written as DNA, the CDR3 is TGTGCCAGCACCCCGGACAGCTTCACCGGGGAGCTGTTTTTT. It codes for CASTPDSFTGELFF.

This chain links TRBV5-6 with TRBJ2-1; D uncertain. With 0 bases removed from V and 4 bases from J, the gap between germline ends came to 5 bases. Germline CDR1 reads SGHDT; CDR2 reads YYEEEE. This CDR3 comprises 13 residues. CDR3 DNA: TGTGCCAGCAGCTTGGCCAGTTACAATGAGCAGTTCTTC. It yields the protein CASSLASYNEQFF.

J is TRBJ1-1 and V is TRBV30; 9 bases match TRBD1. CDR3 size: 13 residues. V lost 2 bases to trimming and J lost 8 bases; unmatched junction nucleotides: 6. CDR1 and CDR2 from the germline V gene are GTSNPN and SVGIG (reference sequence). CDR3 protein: CAWSNDRGVEAFF. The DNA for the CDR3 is TGTGCCTGGAGTAACGACAGGGGGGTGGAAGCTTTCTTT.

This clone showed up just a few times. The CDR3 spells CASSPWGGQPQHF. The CDR3 bases are TGTGCCAGCAGTCCCTGGGGGGGACAGCCCCAGCATTTT. The chain has TRBV2 and TRBJ1-5; a possible D gene is TRBD1 (5 bases). Germline V gives CDR1 SNHLY, CDR2 FYNNEI. V was shortened by 5 bases and J by 7 bases, with 12 bases between the two germline ends. This CDR3 spans 13 amino acids.

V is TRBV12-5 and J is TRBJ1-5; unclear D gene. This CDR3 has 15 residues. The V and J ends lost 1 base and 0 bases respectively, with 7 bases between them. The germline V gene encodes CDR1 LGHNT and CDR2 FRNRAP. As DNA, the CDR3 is TGTGCTAGTGGTTTGGGGGCAGATAGCAATCAGCCCCAGCATTTT. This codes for CASGLGADSNQPQHF.

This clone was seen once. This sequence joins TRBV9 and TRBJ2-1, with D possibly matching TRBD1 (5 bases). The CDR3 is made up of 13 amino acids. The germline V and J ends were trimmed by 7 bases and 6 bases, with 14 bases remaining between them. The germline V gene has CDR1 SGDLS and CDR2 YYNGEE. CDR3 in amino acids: CASAKTVFNEQFF. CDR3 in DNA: TGTGCCAGCGCAAAGACAGTATTCAATGAGCAGTTCTTC.

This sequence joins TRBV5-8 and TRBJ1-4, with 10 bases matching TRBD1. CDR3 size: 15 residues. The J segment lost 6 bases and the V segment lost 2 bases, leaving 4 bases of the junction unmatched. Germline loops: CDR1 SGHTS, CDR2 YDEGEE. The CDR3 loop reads CASSFRDRGYEKLFF. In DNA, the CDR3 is TGTGCCAGCAGCTTCCGGGACAGGGGATATGAAAAACTGTTTTTT.

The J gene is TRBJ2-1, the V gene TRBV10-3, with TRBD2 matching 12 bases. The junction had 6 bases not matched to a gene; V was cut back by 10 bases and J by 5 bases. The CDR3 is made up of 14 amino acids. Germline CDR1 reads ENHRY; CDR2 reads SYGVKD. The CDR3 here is CATLGLAGNNEQFF. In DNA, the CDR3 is TGTGCCACCTTAGGACTAGCGGGGAACAATGAGCAGTTCTTC.

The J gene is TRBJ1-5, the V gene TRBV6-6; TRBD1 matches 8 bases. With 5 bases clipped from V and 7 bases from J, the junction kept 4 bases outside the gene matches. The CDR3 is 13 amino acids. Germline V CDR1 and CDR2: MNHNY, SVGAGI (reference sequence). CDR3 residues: CASSGAGGQPQHF. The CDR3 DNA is TGTGCCAGCAGTGGGGCAGGGGGCCAGCCCCAGCATTTT.

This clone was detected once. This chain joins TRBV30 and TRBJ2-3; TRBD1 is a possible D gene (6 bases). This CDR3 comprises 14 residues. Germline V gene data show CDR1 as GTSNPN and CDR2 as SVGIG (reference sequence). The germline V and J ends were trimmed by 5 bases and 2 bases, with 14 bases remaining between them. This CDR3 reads CAWAVGHSTDTQYF. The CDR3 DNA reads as TGTGCCTGGGCCGTGGGACATTCCACAGATACGCAGTATTTT. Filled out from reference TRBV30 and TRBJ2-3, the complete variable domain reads SQTIHQWPATLVQPVGSPLSLECTVEGTSNPNLYWYRQAAGRGLQLLFYSVGIGQISSEVPQNLSASRPQDRQFILSSKKLLLSDSGFYLCAWAVGHSTDTQYFGPGTRLTVL.

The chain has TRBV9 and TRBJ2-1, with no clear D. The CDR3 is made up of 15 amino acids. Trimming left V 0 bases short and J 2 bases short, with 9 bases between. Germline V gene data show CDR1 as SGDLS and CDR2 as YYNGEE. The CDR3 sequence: CASSVGGGTYNEQFF. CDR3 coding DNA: TGTGCCAGCAGCGTAGGCGGCGGCACCTACAATGAGCAGTTCTTC.

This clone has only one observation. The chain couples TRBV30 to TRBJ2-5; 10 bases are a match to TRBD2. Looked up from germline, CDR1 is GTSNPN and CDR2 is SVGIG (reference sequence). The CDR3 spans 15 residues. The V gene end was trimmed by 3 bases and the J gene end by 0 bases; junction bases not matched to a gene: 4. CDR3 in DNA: TGTGCCTGGAGCCCGGGACTAGCGTACCAAGAGACCCAGTACTTC. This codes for CAWSPGLAYQETQYF.

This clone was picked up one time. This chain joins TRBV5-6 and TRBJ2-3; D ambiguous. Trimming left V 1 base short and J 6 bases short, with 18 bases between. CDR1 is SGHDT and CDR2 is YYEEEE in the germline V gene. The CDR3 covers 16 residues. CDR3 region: CASSLSGRYSGDTQYF. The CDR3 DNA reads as TGTGCCAGCAGCTTGTCAGGTCGCTACTCTGGGGATACGCAGTATTTT.

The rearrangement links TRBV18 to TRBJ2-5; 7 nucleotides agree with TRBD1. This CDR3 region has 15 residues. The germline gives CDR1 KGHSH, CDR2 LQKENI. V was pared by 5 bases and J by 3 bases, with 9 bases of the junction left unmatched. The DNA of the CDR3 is TGTGCCAGCTCATCGACAGGGATCGGAGAAGAGACCCAGTACTTC. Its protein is CASSSTGIGEETQYF.

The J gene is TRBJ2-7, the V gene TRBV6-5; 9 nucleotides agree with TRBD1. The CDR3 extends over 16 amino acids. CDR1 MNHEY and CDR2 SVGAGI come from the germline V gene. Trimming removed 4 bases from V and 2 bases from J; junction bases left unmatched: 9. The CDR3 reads CASSSLQGAYAYEQYF. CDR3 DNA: TGTGCCAGCAGTTCCTTACAGGGGGCTTATGCCTACGAGCAGTACTTC.

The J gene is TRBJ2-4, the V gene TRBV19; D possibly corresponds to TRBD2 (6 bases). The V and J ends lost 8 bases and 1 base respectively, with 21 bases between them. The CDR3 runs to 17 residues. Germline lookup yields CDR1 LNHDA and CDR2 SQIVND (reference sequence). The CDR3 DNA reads TGTGCCAGTTTGGACTGGCGGGACCCGGGGGCCAAAAACATTCAGTACTTC. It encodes CASLDWRDPGAKNIQYF.

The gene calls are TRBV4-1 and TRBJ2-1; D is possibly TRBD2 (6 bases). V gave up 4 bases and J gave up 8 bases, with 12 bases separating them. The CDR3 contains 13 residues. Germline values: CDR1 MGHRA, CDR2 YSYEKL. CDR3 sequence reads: CASSLLGEDEQFF. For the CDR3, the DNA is TGCGCCAGCAGCCTCTTGGGGGAGGATGAGCAGTTCTTC.

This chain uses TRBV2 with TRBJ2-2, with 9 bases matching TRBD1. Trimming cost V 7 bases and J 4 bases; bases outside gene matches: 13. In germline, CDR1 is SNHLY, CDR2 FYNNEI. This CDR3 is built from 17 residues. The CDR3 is CASTLGWDRVSTGELFF. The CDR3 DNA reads TGTGCCAGCACTTTGGGTTGGGACAGGGTTTCCACCGGGGAGCTGTTTTTT.